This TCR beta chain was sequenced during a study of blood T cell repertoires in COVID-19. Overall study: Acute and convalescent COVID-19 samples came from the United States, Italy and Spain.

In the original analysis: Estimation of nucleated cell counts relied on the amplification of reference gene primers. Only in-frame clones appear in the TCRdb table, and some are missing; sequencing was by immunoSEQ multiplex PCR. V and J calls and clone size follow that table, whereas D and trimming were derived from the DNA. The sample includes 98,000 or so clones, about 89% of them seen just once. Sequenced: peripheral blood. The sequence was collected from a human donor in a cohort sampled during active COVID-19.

The CDR3 DNA follows: TGTGCCAGCAGTTCAGGGGATGGGATCCTCTATGGCTACACCTTC. This translates into CASSSGDGILYGYTF. The chain couples TRBV6-5 to TRBJ1-2, with D tentatively TRBD1 (6 bases). Trimming shortened V by 4 bases and J by 4 bases, and 16 bases separated the two germline ends. This CDR3 is built from 15 residues. Germline CDR1 MNHEY, CDR2 SVGAGI.